This T cell receptor (beta chain) is drawn from a study of T cells in women clearing cervical HPV infection. Study information: HLA type could not be excluded as a confounder. Findings and limits, study-wide: Each sample's T-cell count was unknown, possibly confounding richness.

TCRdb's table, derived via immunoSEQ multiplex PCR, lists solely in-frame clones and lacks some. This sample contains about 20,000 clones. Germline-derived CDR1 and CDR2 are SQVTM and ANQGSEA. The CDR3 is 12 amino acids. Comments on this clone: Its target is not known. The read is 3 residues too short to cover the CDR3 end, so that end is filled in from the germline J gene.

This TCR came from a woman aged 18 to 75 with a cervical HPV16 infection that either progressed to CIN3+ or cleared (not recorded which). Specimen: blood buffy coat. The chain links TRBV29-1 to TRBJ1-2, with a weak D call TRBD1 (5 bases). CDR3 region: CSVEVGDYTYTF. The CDR3 bases that were read are TGCAGCGTTGAAGTCGGGGACTATACC. Full variable domain (rest looked up from reference TRBV29-1 and TRBJ1-2): SAVISQKPSRDICQRGTSLTIQCQVDSQVTMMFWYRQQPGQSLTLIATANQGSEATYESGFVIDKFPISRPNLTFSTLTVSNMSPEDSSIYLCSVEVGDYTYTFGSGTRLTVV.